This is a list of T cell receptor beta chains from one sample in a study of blood T cell repertoires in COVID-19. Some clones are missing from TCRdb's copy, which holds only in-frame ones; the method was immunoSEQ multiplex PCR. The sample gives over 250,000 clones, approximately 87% of which show up once; 2% to 2.5% is in the top ten. Sequencing was done on a sample of peripheral blood. These TCRs come from a woman aged 50 to 60 with acute or convalescent COVID-19. CDR3s leave out the opening cysteine and the closing phenylalanine or tryptophan.

>TRBV4-1
ASSQRRGGYTGELF
>TRBV7-3
ASSLGQASTEAF
>TRBV6-5
ASSPYNSPLH
>TRBV10-2
ASRGAGGYSGEQF
>TRBV7-2
ASSLELGPHNYGYT
>TRBV2
ASSDSRAAQPQH
>TRBV5-4
ASNLVEADTQY
>TRBV28
ASSPRFRTGNTIY
>TRBV19
ASSPRWTAMNTGELF
>TRBV12-3/TRBV12-4
ASSLGGPYEQY
>TRBV7-2
ASSLGTGSYGYT
>TRBV28
ASSFLGGSRSYNEQF
>TRBV4-1
ASSQDWTSGRWYEQF
>TRBV29-1
SGGQGTYEQY
>TRBV6-4
ASRRQYLPPRLTSPLH
>TRBV5-6
ASTWGKSYEQY
>TRBV5-1
ASSLLMNTEAF
>TRBV9
ASSVAPGQGYEQY
>TRBV5-6
ASTILLDSHNEQF
>TRBV11-3
ASSPNPGLPPYNEQF
>TRBV18
ASSPRGEQF
>TRBV5-1
ASSRDIYTEAF
>TRBV24-1
ATSDYSENTQY
>TRBV27
ASSFLAGESYEQY
>TRBV28
ASSFNRRTAGYRSYGYT
>TRBV6-1
ASSAITGTSGYNEQF